The entry below gives a single TCR beta chain sequence along with its context. What it binds is not known. Here immunoSEQ multiplex PCR was the method, and the copy in TCRdb shows in-frame clones only, minus some. The sample lists about 75,000 clones; approximately 90% were seen once. This sample is drawn from a study of T cell responses to AZD1222 COVID-19 vaccine. Overall study results and limits: Just five or six AZD1222 recipients were seropositive at baseline. Unmutated variant regions reportedly attract nearly half of all spike-specific TCRs. Spike as a whole was targeted by vaccine-associated CD4 TCRs, dominant at 160-218 and 743-854. Receipt of two AZD1222 doses was followed by a rise in Spike-specific TCR breadth and depth.

V lost 0 bases and J 2 bases, leaving 8 bases between the germline ends. In germline, CDR1 is SGHNT, CDR2 YENEEA. The CDR3 totals 16 residues. The sequence came from an adult who received the MenACWY meningococcal vaccine as a control. The gene calls are TRBV11-3 and TRBJ1-6; D remains ambiguous. The specimen comprised peripheral blood, sampled 28 days after the second dose of the MenACWY control vaccine. The DNA of the CDR3 is TGTGCCAGCAGCTTAGATGGGCGACCCTATAATTCACCCCTCCACTTT. Amino acids: CASSLDGRPYNSPLHF.